The clone carrying this T cell receptor beta chain was picked up a small number of times. Time point meaning: persistent/refractory GD, antithyroid drugs over 5 years with positive TRAb. With RNA extracted from PBMCs as input, the TCR library was made. This sample was included in a study of regulatory T cells in long-lasting Graves disease. The CDR3 length is 15 residues. Germline V gene data show CDR1 as MNHNS and CDR2 as SASEGT. V was cut by 6 bases and J by 5 bases, with 16 bases left in between. Relying on iRepertoire HTBI primers and Arm-PCR of CDR3 regions, the team built TCR beta libraries. One entry per CDR3 protein results from TCRdb running MiXCR on the multiplex PCR reads. There are approximately 400,000 distinct CDR3 sequences in the sample; 23% occur only once, and 25% to 30% lies in the top ten.

The origin of this receptor is a woman in her thirties or forties with Graves disease. This chain connects TRBV6-1 to TRBJ2-2, with D perhaps assigned TRBD1 or TRBD2 (5 bases each). The sequencing used peripheral blood mononuclear cells (PBMCs), collected when the disease was refractory, from a patient treated with antithyroid drugs. The CDR3 is CASRGDPFRTGELFF. For the CDR3, the DNA is TGTGCCAGCAGGGGGGACCCCTTTAGGACCGGGGAGCTGTTTTTT.